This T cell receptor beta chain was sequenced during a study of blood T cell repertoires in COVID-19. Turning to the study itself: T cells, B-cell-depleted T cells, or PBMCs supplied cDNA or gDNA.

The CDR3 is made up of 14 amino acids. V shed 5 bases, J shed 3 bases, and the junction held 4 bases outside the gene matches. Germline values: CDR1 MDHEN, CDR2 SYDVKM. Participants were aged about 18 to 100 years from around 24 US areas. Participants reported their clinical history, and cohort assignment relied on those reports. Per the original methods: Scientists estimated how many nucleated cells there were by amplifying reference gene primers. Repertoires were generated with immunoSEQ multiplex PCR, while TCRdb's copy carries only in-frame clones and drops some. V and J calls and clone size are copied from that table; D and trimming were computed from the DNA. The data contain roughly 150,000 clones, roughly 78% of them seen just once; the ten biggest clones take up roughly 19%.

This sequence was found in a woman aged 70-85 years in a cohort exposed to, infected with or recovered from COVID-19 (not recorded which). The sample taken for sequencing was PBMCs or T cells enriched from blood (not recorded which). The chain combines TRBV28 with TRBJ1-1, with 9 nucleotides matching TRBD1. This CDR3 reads CASSMTGGYTEAFF. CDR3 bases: TGTGCCAGCAGTATGACAGGGGGTTACACTGAAGCTTTCTTT.